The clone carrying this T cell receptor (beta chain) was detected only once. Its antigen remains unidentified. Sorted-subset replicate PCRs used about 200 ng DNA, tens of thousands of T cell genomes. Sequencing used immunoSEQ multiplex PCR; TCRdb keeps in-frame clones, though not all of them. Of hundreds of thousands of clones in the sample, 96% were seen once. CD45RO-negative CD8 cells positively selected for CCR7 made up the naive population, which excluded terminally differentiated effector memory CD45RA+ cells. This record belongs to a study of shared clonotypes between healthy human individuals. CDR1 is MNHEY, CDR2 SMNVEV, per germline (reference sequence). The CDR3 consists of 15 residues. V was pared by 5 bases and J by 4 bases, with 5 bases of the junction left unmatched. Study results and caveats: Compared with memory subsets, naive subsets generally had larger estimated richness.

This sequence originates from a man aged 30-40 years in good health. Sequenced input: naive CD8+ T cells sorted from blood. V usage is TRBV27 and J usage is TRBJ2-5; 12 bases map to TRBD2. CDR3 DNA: TGTGCCAGCAGTCCCCGACTAGCGGGAGTAGAGACCCAGTACTTC. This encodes CASSPRLAGVETQYF.